Below are 13 T cell receptor beta chains sequenced from a single sample in a study of vaccination effects on CD4 cells after COVID-19. Expansion of antigen-specific CD4+ T cells with viral peptide pools was carried out by the ViraFEST assay before sequencing. Following culture for about 11 days, CD4+ T cells were isolated. Every participant took two doses of the BNT162b2 or mRNA-1273 vaccine. Profiling relied on immunoSEQ multiplex PCR, and the TCRdb table lists in-frame clones only, not all of them. The sample consists of about 15,000 clones, approximately 70% of them appearing once. These receptors have no identified antigens. The sequencing here drew on CD4+ T cells from PBMCs cultured with SARS-CoV-2 spike peptides, taken after COVID-19 vaccination. These receptors were collected from a human donor who received a COVID-19 vaccine.

J is TRBJ1-4 and V is TRBV9; 7 bases map to TRBD1. Germline V lookup: CDR1 SGDLS, CDR2 YYNGEE. V was pared by 0 bases and J by 0 bases, with 2 bases of the junction left unmatched. The CDR3 totals 16 residues. The CDR3 spells CASSVATGATNEKLFF. In DNA, the CDR3 is TGTGCCAGCAGCGTAGCTACAGGGGCAACTAATGAAAAACTGTTTTTT.

This chain links TRBV9 with TRBJ1-3, with D hard to call. With 3 bases removed from V and 4 bases from J, the gap between germline ends came to 8 bases. CDR1 and CDR2 from the germline V gene are SGDLS and YYNGEE. The length of the CDR3 is 13 residues. The CDR3: CASSEFLGNTIYF. CDR3 sequence (DNA): TGTGCCAGCAGCGAGTTTCTCGGAAACACCATATATTTT.

V and J are TRBV7-9 and TRBJ1-4, with 7 nucleotides matching TRBD1. The CDR3 runs 15 residues. The germline CDR1 and CDR2 sequences are SEHNR and FQNEAQ (reference sequence). The trim removed 5 bases at V and 3 bases at J, leaving 6 bases unmatched. CDR3 region: CASSREGTANEKLFF. The CDR3 nucleotides read TGTGCCAGCAGCCGGGAGGGGACAGCTAATGAAAAACTGTTTTTT.

The table lists this clone with a few counts. The chain employs TRBV19 and TRBJ1-2; 10 nucleotides match TRBD1. Germline V gene lookup returns CDR1 LNHDA and CDR2 SQIVND (reference sequence). The CDR3 spans 15 residues. Trimming at V came to 3 bases and at J to 6 bases, leaving 7 bases not matched to a gene. The CDR3 DNA follows: TGTGCCAGTAGTATGGGACCGGGGACAGGGGATGGCTACACCTTC. Its translation is CASSMGPGTGDGYTF.

J is TRBJ2-7 and V is TRBV9, with D possibly called TRBD1 or TRBD2 (5 bases each). CDR3 length: 13 amino acids. V was trimmed by 4 bases and J by 6 bases, leaving 14 bases between them. CDR1 is SGDLS and CDR2 is YYNGEE in the germline V gene. CDR3 sequence reads: CASSSRDLGEQYF. CDR3 DNA sequence: TGTGCCAGCAGCAGCCGGGACCTTGGCGAGCAGTACTTC.

The gene calls are TRBV28 and TRBJ2-1; TRBD1 agrees at 7 bases. The germline gives CDR1 MDHEN, CDR2 SYDVKM. V was pared by 6 bases and J by 7 bases, with 15 bases of the junction left unmatched. The CDR3 has 16 amino acids. The CDR3 DNA is TGTGCCAGCAGAGAAACCTTCATACAGGGGAAGAATGAGCAGTTCTTC. Translation: CASRETFIQGKNEQFF.

A few counts support this clone. At one boundary the junction diverges from the germline segment, which might be a read error. The chain links TRBV7-7 to TRBJ2-3; D is undetermined. From germline, CDR1 is SSHAT and CDR2 FNYEAQ (reference sequence). This CDR3 has 14 residues. The CDR3 region is CASSVGSGTDTQYF. The CDR3 nucleotides read TGTGCTAGCAGCGTGGGCAGTGGCACAGATACGCAGTATTTT.

The chain links TRBV7-2 to TRBJ1-2; D possibly corresponds to TRBD1 (6 bases). The CDR3 is 17 residues long. The V gene's germline CDR1 is SGHTA and CDR2 FQGNSA. The germline V and J ends were trimmed by 1 base and 4 bases, with 19 bases remaining between them. CDR3 sequence (DNA): TGTGCCAGCAGCTTAGTGGAAGGGGGACGGGCTGTCTATGGCTACACCTTC. Its protein is CASSLVEGGRAVYGYTF.

The V gene is TRBV19, the J gene TRBJ2-7; a possible D gene is TRBD2 (6 bases). The length of the CDR3 is 15 residues. Per the germline V gene, CDR1 is LNHDA and CDR2 is SQIVND (reference sequence). Trimming left V 1 base short and J 0 bases short, with 10 bases between. CDR3 coding DNA: TGTGCCAGTAGTATAGTCGGAGGGAGCTCCTACGAGCAGTACTTC. This gives the protein CASSIVGGSSYEQYF.

This clone was counted a single time. This chain links TRBV28 with TRBJ1-5, with D perhaps matching TRBD1 (5 bases). Per the germline V gene, CDR1 is MDHEN and CDR2 is SYDVKM. V was clipped by 2 bases and J by 7 bases, with 15 bases between them. The CDR3 loop spans 15 amino acids. The CDR3 loop is CASSLAGRSGQPQHF. The CDR3 nucleotides are TGTGCCAGCAGTTTAGCGGGGCGATCAGGCCAGCCCCAGCATTTT.

The chain couples TRBV10-3 to TRBJ2-7; 10 bases fit TRBD2. CDR3 length equals 15 residues. The germline gives CDR1 ENHRY, CDR2 SYGVKD. With V trimmed by 2 bases and J by 6 bases, 7 bases remained unmatched. The CDR3 loop is CAISERVVAGGEQYF. The CDR3 DNA reads as TGTGCCATCAGTGAGAGGGTGGTAGCGGGGGGCGAGCAGTACTTC.

The rearrangement joins TRBV7-2 to TRBJ1-1; D not certain. Deletions cut 8 bases from V and 1 base from J, with 11 bases between. The length of the CDR3 is 13 residues. CDR1 and CDR2 from the germline V gene are SGHTA and FQGNSA. The CDR3 sequence: CASRGLRNTEAFF. The CDR3 bases are TGTGCCAGCCGAGGCCTGAGGAACACTGAAGCTTTCTTT.

This clone was recorded once. V and J are TRBV5-4 and TRBJ2-3; D not certain. The CDR3 sequence is 13 residues long. Germline CDR1 reads SGHNT; CDR2 reads YYREEE (reference sequence). Trimming left V 7 bases short and J 2 bases short, with 11 bases between. The CDR3 sequence is CASGYGATDTQYF. For the CDR3, the DNA is TGTGCCAGCGGATACGGAGCCACAGATACGCAGTATTTT.